The T cell receptor beta chain described here comes from a study of siplizumab effects on memory and regulatory T cells. This clone was found once. Antigen unknown. Germline CDR1 and CDR2: MNHEY and SMNVEV (reference sequence). Between the trimmed V and J ends, which lost 6 bases and 5 bases, there was a span of 14 bases. CDR3 length: 14 amino acids. Sequenced by immunoSEQ multiplex PCR; TCRdb stores in-frame clones only, minus some. The sample carries 55,000 to 70,000 clones, more than 80% recorded once. Findings of the study overall: Alloreactive sequences that could be traced to unstimulated CD4+ memory cells showed a significant reduction under siplizumab. It seemed that naive T cells were more diverse than memory cells and were major contributors to the alloresponse. The mapping of alloreactive clones to unstimulated subsets covered only a minor fraction of them.

The chain is built from TRBV27 and TRBJ2-1; D tentatively fits TRBD1 or TRBD2 (6 bases each). The clonotype was recovered from a human donor in good health. Sequenced sample: CD8+ T cells sorted from blood. The CDR3 region has the DNA TGTGCCAGCAGCCGGAGGGACATTAACAATGAGCAGTTCTTC. As protein: CASSRRDINNEQFF.